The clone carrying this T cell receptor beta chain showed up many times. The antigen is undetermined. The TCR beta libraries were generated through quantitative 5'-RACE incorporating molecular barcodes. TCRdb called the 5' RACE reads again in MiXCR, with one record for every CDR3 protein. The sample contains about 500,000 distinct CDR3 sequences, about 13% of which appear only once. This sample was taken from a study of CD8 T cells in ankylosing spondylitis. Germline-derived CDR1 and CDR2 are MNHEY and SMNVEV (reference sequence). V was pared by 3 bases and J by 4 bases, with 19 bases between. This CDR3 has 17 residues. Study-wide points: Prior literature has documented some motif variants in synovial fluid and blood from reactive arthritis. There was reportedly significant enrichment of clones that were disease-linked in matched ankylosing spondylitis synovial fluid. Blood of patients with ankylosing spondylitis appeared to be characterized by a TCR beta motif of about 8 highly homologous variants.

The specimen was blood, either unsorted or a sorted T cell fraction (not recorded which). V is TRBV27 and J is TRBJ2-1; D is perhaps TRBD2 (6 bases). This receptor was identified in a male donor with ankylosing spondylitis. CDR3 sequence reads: CASSFGPPGLFYNEQFF. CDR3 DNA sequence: TGTGCCAGCAGTTTTGGCCCCCCGGGACTTTTTTACAATGAGCAGTTCTTC.